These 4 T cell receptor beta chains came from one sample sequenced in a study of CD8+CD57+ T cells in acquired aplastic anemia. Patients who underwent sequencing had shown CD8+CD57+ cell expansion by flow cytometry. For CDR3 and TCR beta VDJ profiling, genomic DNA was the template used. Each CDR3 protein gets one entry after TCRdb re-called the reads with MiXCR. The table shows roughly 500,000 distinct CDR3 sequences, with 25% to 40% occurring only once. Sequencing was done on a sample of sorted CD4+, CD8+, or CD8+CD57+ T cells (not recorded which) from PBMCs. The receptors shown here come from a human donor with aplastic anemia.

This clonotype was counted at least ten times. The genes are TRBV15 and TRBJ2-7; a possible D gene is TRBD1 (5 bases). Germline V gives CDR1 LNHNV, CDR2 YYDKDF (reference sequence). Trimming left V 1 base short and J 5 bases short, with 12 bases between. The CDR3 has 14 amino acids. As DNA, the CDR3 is TGTGCCACCAGCAGAGGTCAGGTAGGGGACGAGCAGTACTTC. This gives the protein CATSRGQVGDEQYF.

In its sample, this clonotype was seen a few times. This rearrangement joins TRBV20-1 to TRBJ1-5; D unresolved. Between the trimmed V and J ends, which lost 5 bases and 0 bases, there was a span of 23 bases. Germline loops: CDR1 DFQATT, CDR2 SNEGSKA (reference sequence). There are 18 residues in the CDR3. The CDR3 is CSARYAGGRGYSNQPQHF. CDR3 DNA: TGCAGTGCTCGGTACGCGGGTGGTCGTGGTTATAGCAATCAGCCCCAGCATTTT.

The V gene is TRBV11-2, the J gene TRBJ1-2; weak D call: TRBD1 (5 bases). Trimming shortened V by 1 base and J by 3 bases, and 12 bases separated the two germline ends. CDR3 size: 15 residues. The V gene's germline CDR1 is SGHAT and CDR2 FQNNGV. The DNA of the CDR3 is TGTGCCAGCAGCTTAGTGGGACGGGTGGACTATGGCTACACCTTC. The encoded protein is CASSLVGRVDYGYTF.

CDR3 loop: CSALPTVDYGYTF. In nucleotides, the CDR3 is TGCAGTGCTCTACCGACGGTTGACTATGGCTACACCTTC. This chain joins TRBV20-1 and TRBJ1-2, with D unclear. Germline values: CDR1 DFQATT, CDR2 SNEGSKA (reference sequence). The CDR3 is made up of 13 amino acids. V lost 5 bases and J lost 3, with 13 bases in between.